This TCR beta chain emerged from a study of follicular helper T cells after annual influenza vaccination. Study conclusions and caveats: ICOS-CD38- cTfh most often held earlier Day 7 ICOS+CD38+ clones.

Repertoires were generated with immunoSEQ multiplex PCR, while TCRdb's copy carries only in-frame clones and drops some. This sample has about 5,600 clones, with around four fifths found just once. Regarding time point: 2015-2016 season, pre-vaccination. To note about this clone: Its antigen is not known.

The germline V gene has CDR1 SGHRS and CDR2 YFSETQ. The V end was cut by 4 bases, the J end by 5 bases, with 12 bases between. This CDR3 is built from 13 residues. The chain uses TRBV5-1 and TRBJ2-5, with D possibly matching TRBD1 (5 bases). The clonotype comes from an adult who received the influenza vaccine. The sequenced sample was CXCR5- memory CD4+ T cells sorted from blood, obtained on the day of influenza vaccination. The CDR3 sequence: CASSIGVKETQYF. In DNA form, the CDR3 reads TGCGCCAGCAGCATAGGGGTGAAGGAGACCCAGTACTTC.